This passage covers 26 T cell receptor beta chains from one sample sequenced in a study of T cells in Graves' hyperthyroidism and ophthalmopathy. Authors of the study amplified TCR beta CDR3 regions from RNA transcripts. In the first-round RT-PCR of the TCR CDR3, the HTBI primer set was used. In TCRdb, the multiplex PCR reads were re-called with MiXCR into one record per CDR3 protein. The table shows approximately 200,000 distinct CDR3 sequences, with approximately 16% occurring only once. Sequencing was carried out using blood. The receptors were gathered from a man in his forties with Graves' hyperthyroidism.

The table lists this clonotype with a few counts. The chain employs TRBV7-9 and TRBJ1-1; 8 nucleotides line up with TRBD1. The V gene's germline CDR1 is SEHNR and CDR2 FQNEAQ (reference sequence). There are 17 residues in the CDR3. V trimming: 2 bases; J trimming: 4 bases; junction bases outside the gene matches: 12. The CDR3 protein is CASSLWQGAWGSTEAFF. The CDR3 coding sequence is TGTGCCAGCAGCTTATGGCAGGGGGCATGGGGAAGCACTGAAGCTTTCTTT.

This chain links TRBV11-1 with TRBJ2-6; possible D gene TRBD2, 5 bases. Germline V gives CDR1 SGHAT, CDR2 FQDESV (reference sequence). The V gene lost 5 bases and the J gene lost 0 bases, with 14 bases spanning the gap. This CDR3 contains 17 residues. CDR3 nucleotides: TGTGCCAGCAGCGCCGGGAACGGTCTCTCTGGGGCCAACGTCCTGACTTTC. Residues: CASSAGNGLSGANVLTF.

This clonotype was counted a few times. The V gene is TRBV14, the J gene TRBJ1-6; D ambiguous. V shed 5 bases and J shed 5 bases, with 13 bases lying between them. The CDR3 has 15 amino acids. CDR1 is SGHDN and CDR2 is FVKESK in the germline V gene. The CDR3 sequence: CASSKQKPHNSPLHF. DNA of the CDR3: TGTGCCAGCAGCAAGCAGAAACCCCATAATTCACCCCTCCACTTT.

The sample holds many counts of this clonotype. The chain employs TRBV7-2 and TRBJ2-3; perhaps D is TRBD1 or TRBD2 (5 bases each). The germline V and J ends were trimmed by 8 bases and 2 bases, with 11 bases remaining between them. Germline-derived CDR1 and CDR2 are SGHTA and FQGNSA. The CDR3 sequence is 13 residues long. For the CDR3, the DNA is TGTGCCAGCCGGGGCCTACACACAGATACGCAGTATTTT. Protein: CASRGLHTDTQYF.

Written as DNA, the CDR3 is TGTGCCAGCAGTACCCCAGGGGACCTCTTAGCTTTCTTT. It codes for CASSTPGDLLAFF. The chain has TRBV28 and TRBJ1-1; D might be TRBD1 (6 bases). The CDR3 is 13 amino acids. In germline, CDR1 is MDHEN, CDR2 SYDVKM. V was trimmed by 5 bases and J by 10 bases, leaving 17 bases between them.

The chain combines TRBV6-2 or TRBV6-3 with TRBJ2-1; D is possibly TRBD1 (6 bases). Germline loops: CDR1 MNHEY, CDR2 SVGEGT. The CDR3 runs to 17 residues. V was clipped by 5 bases and J by 0 bases, with 17 bases between them. CDR3 sequence (DNA): TGTGCCAGCAGTCGATACCCCGACAGGAGCTCCTACAATGAGCAGTTCTTC. Encoded protein: CASSRYPDRSSYNEQFF.

This clonotype occurred many times. The chain employs TRBV7-3 and TRBJ2-1; 9 positions agree with TRBD1. The CDR3 has 14 amino acids. CDR1 and CDR2 from the germline V gene are SGHTA and FQGTGA. The V gene end was trimmed by 4 bases and the J gene end by 9 bases; junction bases not matched to a gene: 7. DNA of the CDR3: TGTGCCAGCAGCTACCGGGACAGGGACGGTGAGCAGTTCTTC. Its translation is CASSYRDRDGEQFF.

The sample holds a few counts of this clonotype. The J gene is TRBJ1-4, the V gene TRBV28; D remains unclear. The germline gives CDR1 MDHEN, CDR2 SYDVKM. The CDR3 loop spans 14 amino acids. V lost 5 bases and J 3 bases, leaving 10 bases between the germline ends. The CDR3 DNA reads TGTGCCAGCAGTACGGTAGCTGCTAATGAAAAACTGTTTTTT. Translated: CASSTVAANEKLFF.

DNA for the CDR3: TGTGCCAGCAGCAGAACAGGGCTTTCTAGCACAGATACGCAGTATTTT. Amino acid sequence: CASSRTGLSSTDTQYF. The chain recombines TRBV11-2 with TRBJ2-3, with a weak D call TRBD1 (6 bases). This CDR3 spans 16 amino acids. CDR1 and CDR2 (germline): SGHAT, FQNNGV. V gave up 5 bases and J gave up 0 bases, with 15 bases separating them.

This clonotype turned up a few times. The gene calls are TRBV2 and TRBJ1-4, with a possible D match to TRBD1 (6 bases). CDR3 length: 17 amino acids. The V and J ends lost 3 bases and 0 bases respectively, with 14 bases between them. The germline gives CDR1 SNHLY, CDR2 FYNNEI. As DNA, the CDR3 is TGTGCCAGCAGTGACGCAGGACAGCCTTCAACTAATGAAAAACTGTTTTTT. This translates into CASSDAGQPSTNEKLFF.

This clonotype came up many times. The rearrangement uses TRBV2 and TRBJ1-4; D remains ambiguous. Germline V gives CDR1 SNHLY, CDR2 FYNNEI. Deletions cut 10 bases from V and 8 bases from J, with 17 bases between. The length of the CDR3 is 13 residues. CDR3 coding DNA: TGTGCCAACCTCCAACTCCCTGGGGAAAAACTGTTTTTT. It specifies CANLQLPGEKLFF.

V gene TRBV4-2 combines with J gene TRBJ1-2; 7 bases fit TRBD1. The CDR3 contains 14 residues. J was trimmed by 3 bases and V by 4 bases; bases with no gene match: 5. The germline V gene encodes CDR1 LGHNA and CDR2 YNFKEQ. CDR3 loop: CASSRQGDDYGYTF. In nucleotides, the CDR3 is TGTGCCAGCAGCCGACAGGGTGACGACTATGGCTACACCTTC.

In the case of this clonotype: A much larger clone lies one base from this, so it may be a read error. The rearrangement joins TRBV7-7 to TRBJ2-1; possible D gene TRBD2, 6 bases. The CDR3 is 14 residues long. Germline CDR1 SSHAT, CDR2 FNYEAQ (reference sequence). The CDR3 protein is CASSTGGSYNEQSF. CDR3 coding DNA: TGTGCTAGCAGTACCGGAGGGTCCTACAATGAGCAGTCCTTC.

This clonotype came up many times. This sequence joins TRBV11-2 and TRBJ2-1, with 12 bases that match TRBD2. The CDR3 consists of 19 residues. V was pared by 6 bases and J by 8 bases, with 20 bases of the junction left unmatched. From germline, CDR1 is SGHAT and CDR2 FQNNGV. The CDR3, as DNA: TGTGCCAGCAGGTTTGCCTCGGGGCTAGCGGGGGGGCCAAAGGATGAGCAGTTCTTC. Translating gives CASRFASGLAGGPKDEQFF. The complete variable domain, with remaining parts taken from reference TRBV11-2 and TRBJ2-1, reads EAGVAQSPRYKIIEKRQSVAFWCNPISGHATLYWYQQILGQGPKLLIQFQNNGVVDDSQLPKDRFSAERLKGVDSTLKIQPAKLEDSAVYLCASRFASGLAGGPKDEQFFGPGTRLTVL.

A few counts support this clonotype. The gene calls are TRBV5-5 and TRBJ2-7, with D possibly being TRBD1 (6 bases). Germline V gives CDR1 SGHKS, CDR2 YYEKEE (reference sequence). V shed 6 bases and J shed 4 bases, with 17 bases lying between them. The CDR3 length is 14 residues. The CDR3 sequence is CASTPGTLDYEQYF. The CDR3 bases are TGTGCCAGCACCCCCGGGACATTGGATTACGAGCAGTACTTC.

The rearrangement links TRBV6-5 to TRBJ1-1, with D possibly being TRBD1 (5 bases). Between the trimmed V and J ends, which lost 6 bases and 1 base, there was a span of 21 bases. Germline V CDR1 and CDR2: MNHEY, SVGAGI. This CDR3 has 17 amino acids. For the CDR3, the DNA is TGTGCCAGCAGCTACCATGCCTCATTCGACAGGAACACTGAAGCTTTCTTT. It is translated as CASSYHASFDRNTEAFF.

This clonotype has at least ten counts. V usage is TRBV6-4 and J usage is TRBJ2-3; 11 positions agree with TRBD2. After removal of 0 bases from V and 6 bases from J, the junction contained 2 bases not matched to a gene. The CDR3 runs 15 residues. The V gene's germline CDR1 is MRHNA and CDR2 SNTAGT. The CDR3, as DNA: TGTGCCAGCAGTGACTCTAGCGGGGGGGCCGATACGCAGTATTTT. It encodes CASSDSSGGADTQYF.

This clonotype showed up many times. The chain employs TRBV5-4 and TRBJ2-7; 7 bases match TRBD1. J was trimmed by 2 bases and V by 4 bases; bases with no gene match: 6. Germline V CDR1 and CDR2: SGHNT, YYREEE (reference sequence). This CDR3 has 14 amino acids. CDR3 DNA sequence: TGTGCCAGCAGCCTCGGGACAGACACCTACGAGCAGTACTTC. This codes for CASSLGTDTYEQYF.

The chain joins TRBV6-1 to TRBJ1-2, with D possibly being TRBD1 (6 bases). V gave up 8 bases and J gave up 6 bases, with 16 bases separating them. CDR3 length: 13 residues. Germline V gene sequence: CDR1 MNHNS, CDR2 SASEGT. DNA of the CDR3: TGTGCCAGCGGCCCGGGGGCCAGGGATGGCTACACCTTC. This translates into CASGPGARDGYTF.

A word on this clonotype: One end of the junction varies from germline; a read error may be responsible. This sequence joins TRBV29-1 and TRBJ1-2; D might be TRBD1 (5 bases). Germline loops: CDR1 SQVTM, CDR2 ANQGSEA. This CDR3 spans 13 amino acids. The DNA for the CDR3 is TGCAGCGTTGAAGCCGGGACGAGATATGGCCACACCTTC. It translates to CSVEAGTRYGHTF.

There are many counts of this clonotype. V usage is TRBV2 and J usage is TRBJ1-3; 7 positions match TRBD1. Germline V gene data show CDR1 as SNHLY and CDR2 as FYNNEI. This CDR3 has 16 residues. J was trimmed by 3 bases and V by 3 bases; bases with no gene match: 8. The CDR3 sequence is CASSDPGGGSGNTIYF. Written as DNA, the CDR3 is TGTGCCAGCAGTGATCCTGGAGGGGGCAGTGGAAACACCATATATTTT. Variable domain in full (rest from reference TRBV2 and TRBJ1-3): EPEVTQTPSHQVTQMGQEVILRCVPISNHLYFYWYRQILGQKVEFLVSFYNNEISEKSEIFDDQFSVERPDGSNFTLKIRSTKLEDSAMYFCASSDPGGGSGNTIYFGEGSWLTVV.

This clonotype was recorded at least ten times. The rearrangement joins TRBV7-9 to TRBJ2-7; D may be TRBD1 (5 bases). The germline CDR1 and CDR2 sequences are SEHNR and FQNEAQ (reference sequence). V dropped 2 bases and J dropped 7 bases, with 15 bases sitting between them. This CDR3 is 14 amino acids long. The CDR3 protein is CASSLSRVVREQYF. CDR3 nucleotides: TGTGCCAGCAGCTTATCCAGGGTCGTACGGGAGCAGTACTTC. Supplemented by reference TRBV7-9 and TRBJ2-7, the full variable domain reads DTGVSQNPRHKITKRGQNVTFRCDPISEHNRLYWYRQTLGQGPEFLTYFQNEAQLEKSRLLSDRFSAERPKGSFSTLEIQRTEQGDSAMYLCASSLSRVVREQYFGPGTRLTVT.

This clonotype was observed many times. The CDR3 coding sequence is TGCGCCAGCAGTAATAAGGCGGGACCTGACTACGAGCAGTACTTC. Amino acids: CASSNKAGPDYEQYF. This chain joins TRBV5-1 and TRBJ2-7; tentative D call: TRBD2 (6 bases). CDR3 size: 15 residues. Trimming cost V 5 bases and J 3 bases, with 18 bases left between them. In germline, CDR1 is SGHRS, CDR2 YFSETQ.

This clonotype was seen ten or more times. The chain recombines TRBV5-1 with TRBJ2-3; tentative D call: TRBD2 (6 bases). The germline CDR1 and CDR2 sequences are SGHRS and YFSETQ. This CDR3 comprises 15 residues. Trimming took 0 bases from V and 6 from J, leaving 14 bases between them. This CDR3 is CASSLGGREVDTQYF. The DNA of the CDR3 is TGCGCCAGCAGCTTGGGTGGCAGGGAGGTGGATACGCAGTATTTT.

The sample holds many counts of this clonotype. The chain recombines TRBV10-3 with TRBJ1-2, with D maybe TRBD1 (5 bases). Germline loops: CDR1 ENHRY, CDR2 SYGVKD. Trimming left V 0 bases short and J 3 bases short, with 17 bases between. CDR3 length: 17 amino acids. The DNA of the CDR3 is TGTGCCATCAGTGAGTCGAGGTCGGGCAGGGCCTACTATGGCTACACCTTC. Amino acids: CAISESRSGRAYYGYTF.

As DNA, the CDR3 is TGTGCCAGCAGTTACTCGAGGACAACCGGTGAAAAACTGTTTTTT. Translated: CASSYSRTTGEKLFF. The rearrangement uses TRBV6-2 or TRBV6-3 and TRBJ1-4; tentative D call: TRBD1 (5 bases). Deletions cut 0 bases from V and 7 bases from J, with 12 bases between. Germline V gene sequence: CDR1 MNHEY, CDR2 SVGEGT. This CDR3 region has 15 residues.